These 30 T cell receptor beta chains originate from one sample sequenced in a study of graft-versus-host responses after intestinal transplantation. Assay: immunoSEQ multiplex PCR; the TCRdb copy retains only in-frame clones and omits some. The table records around 12,000 clones, more than 85% of them present only once. This sample comprised PBMCs, obtained around 3 years after intestinal transplantation. The receptors here all came from a human patient who received an intestinal transplant, so some T cells may come from the graft donor.

The rearrangement uses TRBV5-1 and TRBJ1-1, with 12 bases lining up with TRBD1. Unmatched junction bases numbered 16, after V lost 4 bases and J lost 6 bases. This CDR3 spans 18 amino acids. From germline, CDR1 is SGHRS and CDR2 YFSETQ. The CDR3 sequence is CASSLQGGTGGAVAEAFF. As DNA, the CDR3 is TGCGCCAGCAGCCTACAAGGGGGGACAGGGGGCGCAGTGGCTGAAGCTTTCTTT.

The genes are TRBV6-1 and TRBJ2-1; tentatively, D is TRBD1 or TRBD2 (5 bases each). Germline assignment: CDR1 MNHNS and CDR2 SASEGT. The CDR3 runs to 15 residues. Trimming pared 7 bases from V and 5 bases from J, leaving 18 bases between. The CDR3 nucleotides are TGTGCCAGCACCACAGGTCGGGAACTTCACAATGAGCAGTTCTTC. This gives the protein CASTTGRELHNEQFF.

V gene TRBV18 combines with J gene TRBJ1-1, with a possible D match to TRBD1 (5 bases). Germline CDR1 reads KGHSH; CDR2 reads LQKENI. V was pared by 1 base and J by 2 bases, with 8 bases between. CDR3 length equals 14 residues. In DNA form, the CDR3 reads TGTGCCAGCTCACCACAGGGGTTCAACACTGAAGCTTTCTTT. Amino acid sequence: CASSPQGFNTEAFF.

The rearrangement links TRBV5-6 to TRBJ2-5, with D perhaps given as TRBD1 or TRBD2 (6 bases each). Germline loops: CDR1 SGHDT, CDR2 YYEEEE. The V end was cut by 1 base, the J end by 4 bases, with 17 bases between. The CDR3 loop spans 16 amino acids. This CDR3 reads CASSLSGGGRGETQYF. CDR3 sequence (DNA): TGTGCCAGCAGCTTGTCAGGAGGGGGGAGAGGAGAGACCCAGTACTTC.

The chain combines TRBV19 with TRBJ1-2, with D unresolved. There are 15 residues in the CDR3. V gave up 5 bases and J gave up 3 bases, with 16 bases separating them. CDR1 is LNHDA and CDR2 is SQIVND in the germline V gene (reference sequence). DNA for the CDR3: TGTGCCAGTAGTGGGGTCGCGCCCCCTTACTATGGCTACACCTTC. It specifies CASSGVAPPYYGYTF.

This clone was counted a single time. This CDR3 is CASSLTETQYF. CDR3 nucleotide sequence: TGTGCCAGCAGCTTGACGGAGACCCAGTACTTC. The chain couples TRBV5-5 to TRBJ2-5, with no clear D. In germline, CDR1 is SGHKS, CDR2 YYEKEE (reference sequence). The CDR3 runs 11 residues. Trimming stripped 1 base from V and 5 bases from J, with 3 bases between. The full variable domain, its missing parts supplied by reference TRBV5-5 and TRBJ2-5, is DAGVTQSPTHLIKTRGQQVTLRCSPISGHKSVSWYQQVLGQGPQFIFQYYEKEERGRGNFPDRFSARQFPNYSSELNVNALLLGDSALYLCASSLTETQYFGPGTRLLVL.

This chain links TRBV6-1 with TRBJ1-1; the D is unclear. CDR1 is MNHNS, CDR2 SASEGT, per germline. The CDR3 runs to 13 residues. Trimming cost V 4 bases and J 3 bases, with 9 bases left between them. As DNA, the CDR3 is TGTGCCAGCAGTGCCTATCAGGACACTGAAGCTTTCTTT. Protein sequence: CASSAYQDTEAFF.

V and J are TRBV9 and TRBJ2-7, with no clear D. Trimming pared 0 bases from V and 0 bases from J, leaving 7 bases between. This CDR3 comprises 14 residues. In germline, CDR1 is SGDLS, CDR2 YYNGEE. CDR3 loop: CASSVGRSSYEQYF. In DNA, the CDR3 is TGTGCCAGCAGCGTAGGGCGGAGCTCCTACGAGCAGTACTTC. Based on the CDR3 plus reference TRBV9 and TRBJ2-7, the full variable domain is DSGVTQTPKHLITATGQRVTLRCSPRSGDLSVYWYQQSLDQGLQFLIQYYNGEERAKGNILERFSAQQFPDLHSELNLSSLELGDSALYFCASSVGRSSYEQYFGPGTRLTVT.

The chain combines TRBV2 with TRBJ1-5; D is ambiguous. Germline V gene lookup returns CDR1 SNHLY and CDR2 FYNNEI. The CDR3 has 14 residues. The V and J ends lost 3 bases and 7 bases respectively, with 13 bases between them. CDR3 nucleotides: TGTGCCAGCAGTGATCTAGGCTTTTGGCAGCCCCAGCATTTT. As protein: CASSDLGFWQPQHF.

This chain connects TRBV5-3 to TRBJ2-7; TRBD2 is a possible D gene (5 bases). TRBV5-3 is known as an ORF, though its function is uncertain. The V end was cut by 4 bases, the J end by 7 bases, with 21 bases between. CDR3 size: 15 residues. CDR3 DNA: TGTGCCAGAAGCCCCACGGGCGGGTTAGGAAGGGAGCAGTACTTC. Translated, it gives CARSPTGGLGREQYF.

The chain has TRBV5-1 and TRBJ2-2; D may be TRBD2 (5 bases). V dropped 1 base and J dropped 7 bases, with 14 bases sitting between them. The CDR3 extends over 15 amino acids. Germline CDR1 reads SGHRS; CDR2 reads YFSETQ. The CDR3 sequence: CASSLFRSVGGELFF. Here the CDR3 DNA reads TGCGCCAGCAGCTTGTTTCGTAGCGTAGGCGGGGAGCTGTTTTTT.

The genes are TRBV6-4 and TRBJ2-3, with a possible D match to TRBD2 (5 bases). The germline V and J ends were trimmed by 6 bases and 1 base, with 14 bases remaining between them. The CDR3 contains 15 residues. Looked up from germline, CDR1 is MRHNA and CDR2 is SNTAGT. In nucleotides, the CDR3 is TGTGCCAGCAGCCCCCGGGCCGGGGGCACAGATACGCAGTATTTT. As protein: CASSPRAGGTDTQYF.

The chain uses TRBV11-2 and TRBJ1-1, with no clear D. Trimming removed 5 bases from V and 10 bases from J, with 17 bases in between. The CDR3 contains 13 residues. From germline, CDR1 is SGHAT and CDR2 FQNNGV. This chain's CDR3 is CASSPDPVGRAFF. CDR3 sequence (DNA): TGTGCCAGCAGCCCAGACCCCGTCGGGCGAGCTTTCTTT.

This clone has only a few counts. The V and J genes are TRBV6-6 and TRBJ2-7, with 7 bases identical to TRBD2. Losses at the gene ends were 1 base for V and 2 bases for J; bases not matched to a gene: 2. CDR3 length: 14 residues. Germline V gives CDR1 MNHNY, CDR2 SVGAGI (reference sequence). CDR3 DNA: TGTGCCAGCAGTTACTTGGGGGGGACCTACGAGCAGTACTTC. Protein product: CASSYLGGTYEQYF.

The chain has TRBV19 and TRBJ2-6; a possible D gene is TRBD2 (6 bases). From germline, CDR1 is LNHDA and CDR2 SQIVND (reference sequence). This CDR3 is built from 18 residues. Deletions cut 1 base from V and 0 bases from J, with 13 bases between. The CDR3 sequence is CASSIGSPGVSGANVLTF. Here the CDR3 DNA reads TGTGCCAGTAGTATAGGGTCCCCGGGGGTCTCTGGGGCCAACGTCCTGACTTTC.

CDR3 bases: TGCGCCAGCAGCTTGGACACCGGGGAGCTGTTTTTT. Encoded protein: CASSLDTGELFF. The chain joins TRBV5-1 to TRBJ2-2; the D is unclear. The CDR3 is 12 amino acids. The V and J ends lost 0 bases and 3 bases respectively, with 0 bases between them. The germline gives CDR1 SGHRS, CDR2 YFSETQ. The full variable domain, rest sourced from reference TRBV5-1 and TRBJ2-2, is KAGVTQTPRYLIKTRGQQVTLSCSPISGHRSVSWYQQTPGQGLQFLFEYFSETQRNKGNFPGRFSGRQFSNSRSEMNVSTLELGDSALYLCASSLDTGELFFGEGSRLTVL.

The chain recombines TRBV5-8 with TRBJ1-4; D unclear. The V end was cut by 3 bases, the J end by 0 bases, with 9 bases between. Germline CDR1 SGHTS, CDR2 YDEGEE. This CDR3 has 15 residues. For the CDR3, the DNA is TGTGCCAGCAGCTCGGACCGTGCAACTAATGAAAAACTGTTTTTT. It is translated as CASSSDRATNEKLFF.

This sequence joins TRBV10-3 and TRBJ2-3; TRBD2 matches at 9 bases. This CDR3 region has 13 residues. J lost 2 bases, V lost 10 bases, and 4 bases had no gene match. Germline loops: CDR1 ENHRY, CDR2 SYGVKD. CDR3 coding DNA: TGTGCCACCAGCGGGGGGAACACAGATACGCAGTATTTT. This sequence encodes CATSGGNTDTQYF.

The chain recombines TRBV28 with TRBJ1-2, with D tentatively TRBD1 (5 bases). Germline V gene lookup returns CDR1 MDHEN and CDR2 SYDVKM. This CDR3 spans 14 amino acids. Trimming took off 4 bases at V and 1 base at J, with 10 bases between the two ends. The CDR3, as DNA: TGTGCCAGCAGTTCCTATGGGGGTAACTATGGCTACACCTTC. Residues: CASSSYGGNYGYTF.

V is TRBV6-5 and J is TRBJ1-5; no clear D gene. Between the trimmed V and J ends, which lost 2 bases and 1 base, there was a span of 3 bases. CDR3 length: 13 amino acids. In germline, CDR1 is MNHEY, CDR2 SVGAGI. The CDR3 DNA sequence: TGTGCCAGCAGTTACCGGAGCAATCAGCCCCAGCATTTT. Protein: CASSYRSNQPQHF.

This clone occurred a few times. This chain uses TRBV4-1 with TRBJ2-4; 9 bases fit TRBD2. This CDR3 is built from 15 residues. Germline V CDR1 and CDR2: MGHRA, YSYEKL. Germline trimming cut 3 bases from V and 7 bases from J; bases unmatched to any gene: 7. The CDR3 coding sequence is TGCGCCAGCAGCCAGGTTAGCGGGGGTTTGAACATTCAGTACTTC. Its translation: CASSQVSGGLNIQYF.

J is TRBJ1-1 and V is TRBV5-1; the D is unclear. This CDR3 spans 20 amino acids. Trimming took off 0 bases at V and 3 bases at J, with 27 bases between the two ends. Germline loops: CDR1 SGHRS, CDR2 YFSETQ. The CDR3 region is CASSLEAGLGMGSMDTEAFF. The CDR3 region has the DNA TGCGCCAGCAGCTTGGAGGCTGGGCTGGGGATGGGGTCGATGGACACTGAAGCTTTCTTT.

The chain links TRBV11-1 to TRBJ1-2; 7 bases match TRBD1. The CDR3 is 16 residues long. Germline assignment: CDR1 SGHAT and CDR2 FQDESV (reference sequence). Unmatched junction bases numbered 12, after V lost 2 bases and J lost 6 bases. CDR3 DNA sequence: TGTGCCAGCAGCTTATCGGGTTTAGGGGGCCTAGATGGCTACACCTTC. Translated: CASSLSGLGGLDGYTF.

This clone is a singleton in its sample. This sequence joins TRBV11-3 and TRBJ2-7, with D perhaps given as TRBD1 or TRBD2 (5 bases each). Trimming cost V 3 bases and J 3 bases, with 15 bases left between them. Per germline, CDR1 SGHNT and CDR2 YENEEA. CDR3 length: 15 amino acids. This CDR3 reads CASSFGMGDGYEQYF. The CDR3, as DNA: TGTGCCAGCAGCTTTGGGATGGGGGACGGCTACGAGCAGTACTTC.

V usage is TRBV5-6 and J usage is TRBJ2-5; 9 bases are shared with TRBD1. The CDR3 is 15 amino acids. Germline V gene lookup returns CDR1 SGHDT and CDR2 YYEEEE. V shed 4 bases, J shed 4 bases, and the junction held 8 bases outside the gene matches. Written as DNA, the CDR3 is TGTGCCAGCAGCGAACAGGGGGCGCCCATAGAGACCCAGTACTTC. Amino acid sequence: CASSEQGAPIETQYF.

This chain links TRBV7-9 with TRBJ2-7; 7 nucleotides match TRBD1. CDR3 size: 16 residues. Germline loops: CDR1 SEHNR, CDR2 FQNEAQ (reference sequence). V was pared by 2 bases and J by 0 bases, with 7 bases of the junction left unmatched. CDR3 in DNA: TGTGCCAGCAGCTTAAACCCCGACAGGGCCTCCTACGAGCAGTACTTC. Amino acid sequence: CASSLNPDRASYEQYF. Full variable domain (remainder filled in from reference TRBV7-9 and TRBJ2-7): DTGVSQNPRHKITKRGQNVTFRCDPISEHNRLYWYRQTLGQGPEFLTYFQNEAQLEKSRLLSDRFSAERPKGSFSTLEIQRTEQGDSAMYLCASSLNPDRASYEQYFGPGTRLTVT.

V gene TRBV19 combines with J gene TRBJ2-7; D is possibly TRBD1 (5 bases). Trimming removed 5 bases at V and 0 bases at J, with 11 bases between. CDR3 size: 14 residues. From germline, CDR1 is LNHDA and CDR2 SQIVND (reference sequence). CDR3 in DNA: TGTGCCAGTAGTCAGGGTTTGAGCTCCTACGAGCAGTACTTC. Translating it yields CASSQGLSSYEQYF.

The chain uses TRBV6-5 and TRBJ1-1; possible D gene TRBD1, 6 bases. Between the trimmed V and J ends, which lost 2 bases and 0 bases, there was a span of 7 bases. The CDR3 has 14 amino acids. Per the germline V gene, CDR1 is MNHEY and CDR2 is SVGAGI. Here the CDR3 reads CASSYRGVNTEAFF. The CDR3, as DNA: TGTGCCAGCAGTTACAGGGGGGTGAACACTGAAGCTTTCTTT.

The CDR3 region has the DNA TGTGCCAGCAGTCCTGGGGTGGTGACCTACGAGCAGTACTTC. This sequence encodes CASSPGVVTYEQYF. V is TRBV6-6 and J is TRBJ2-7; no clear D. The CDR3 totals 14 residues. Germline V gene data show CDR1 as MNHNY and CDR2 as SVGAGI (reference sequence). Trimming pared 5 bases from V and 2 bases from J, leaving 13 bases between.

The chain employs TRBV10-3 and TRBJ1-4, with 7 nucleotides matching TRBD1. This CDR3 spans 15 amino acids. With V trimmed by 0 bases and J by 11 bases, 9 bases remained unmatched. Per the germline V gene, CDR1 is ENHRY and CDR2 is SYGVKD. The CDR3: CAISESSRQGEKLFF. In DNA, the CDR3 is TGTGCCATCAGTGAGTCGAGCCGGCAGGGGGAGAAACTGTTTTTT.